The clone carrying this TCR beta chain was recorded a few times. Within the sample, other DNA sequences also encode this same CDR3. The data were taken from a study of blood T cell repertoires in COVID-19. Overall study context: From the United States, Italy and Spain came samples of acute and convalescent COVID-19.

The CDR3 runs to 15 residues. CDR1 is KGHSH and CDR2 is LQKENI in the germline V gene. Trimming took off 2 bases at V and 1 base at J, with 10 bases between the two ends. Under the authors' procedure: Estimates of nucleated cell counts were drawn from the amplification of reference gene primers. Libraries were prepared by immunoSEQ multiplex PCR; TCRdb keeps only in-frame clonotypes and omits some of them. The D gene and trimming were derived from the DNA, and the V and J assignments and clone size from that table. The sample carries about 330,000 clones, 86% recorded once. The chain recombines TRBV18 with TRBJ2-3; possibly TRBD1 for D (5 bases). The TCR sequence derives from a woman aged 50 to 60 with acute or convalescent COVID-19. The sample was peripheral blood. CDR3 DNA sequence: TGTGCCAGCTCACCATTACAGGCGCGCACAGATACGCAGTATTTT. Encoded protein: CASSPLQARTDTQYF.